This T cell receptor beta chain was retrieved from a study of blood T cell repertoires in COVID-19. Study background: Sites in the United States, Italy and Spain provided acute and convalescent COVID-19 samples. Sources were T cells, B-cell-depleted T cells, or PBMCs; the material itself was cDNA or gDNA.

The CDR3 has 14 amino acids. The germline V and J ends were trimmed by 1 base and 5 bases, with 10 bases remaining between them. Germline V CDR1 and CDR2: MNHEY, SMNVEV (reference sequence). Per the original data handling: The authors estimated nucleated cell counts from reference gene primer amplification. Profiled with immunoSEQ multiplex PCR; TCRdb holds only in-frame clones, not every one. V, J and clone size reflect that table, while D and trimming were determined from the DNA. The data hold tens of thousands of clones, with more than 80% observed a single time. Sequencing used peripheral blood. This chain connects TRBV27 to TRBJ2-3, with no clear D. This sequence originates from a human donor in a cohort sampled during active COVID-19. The chain's CDR3 is CASSLYQDGDTQYF. For the CDR3, the DNA is TGTGCCAGCAGTTTATACCAGGATGGAGATACGCAGTATTTT.